This TCR beta chain was captured in a study of blood T cell repertoires in COVID-19. Study in general: Samples came from the United States, Italy and Spain, spanning acute and convalescent COVID-19.

TCRdb's copy holds only in-frame clones and misses some; the assay was immunoSEQ multiplex PCR. Here the sample spans approximately 100,000 clones, about two thirds being singletons. The V and J ends lost 5 bases and 5 bases, in that order; junction bases with no gene match: 8. In germline, CDR1 is SGHRS, CDR2 YFSETQ. The CDR3 runs 14 residues. The V call is TRBV5-1, the J call TRBJ2-5, with 8 nucleotides matching TRBD2. The sequence was collected from a human donor with acute or convalescent COVID-19. The donor label of this sample is uncertain. Material: peripheral blood. The CDR3 protein is CASRSGTRVETQYF. DNA of the CDR3: TGCGCCAGCAGATCCGGGACTAGAGTGGAGACCCAGTACTTC.